This T cell receptor beta chain came from a study of T-cell memory formation after mild COVID-19. Whole-study results and caveats: Contracting clones from day 15 to 85 showed balanced CD4/CD8; later expanders favored CD4+.

TCR alpha and TCR beta cDNA libraries carrying sample barcodes and UMIs came from 5'RACE with constant-segment primers. TCRdb independently ran MiXCR on the 5' RACE reads; one entry per CDR3 protein. This table has about 470,000 distinct CDR3 sequences, around a sixth appearing once. This clonotype was found a few times. The antigen remains unidentified. V gave up 1 base and J gave up 0 bases; unmatched junction bases: 7. The germline gives CDR1 LGHDT, CDR2 YNNKEL (reference sequence). The CDR3 sequence is 17 residues long. The clonotype originates from an adult woman who had mild COVID-19 (a few samples of this study predate the infection). Cell type and time point are not known. V and J are TRBV3-1 and TRBJ1-1, with TRBD1 matching over 8 bases. The specimen sequenced was PBMCs or a T cell subset sorted from them (not recorded which). The CDR3 DNA reads as TGTGCCAGCAGCCAAGGCAGGGGGCTAGACATGAACACTGAAGCTTTCTTT. Protein: CASSQGRGLDMNTEAFF.